This T cell receptor beta chain was identified during a study of shared clonotypes between healthy human individuals. The V and J ends lost 6 bases and 0 bases respectively, with 12 bases between them. The CDR3 is made up of 14 amino acids. Germline lookup yields CDR1 SGHTA and CDR2 FQGNSA. Deep-level settings were used for running the assay. The data were produced by immunoSEQ multiplex PCR, yet TCRdb's version contains in-frame clones alone and is incomplete. The profile shows some 2.3 million clones, over 90% of them singletons. The study, taken as a whole, reports: Specimens sampled were limited to blood, with tissue repertoires likely differing.

This clone was observed once. Its target is not known. This TCR derives from a man aged 18 to 29 in good health. Some clones in this sample may be carry-over from other donors' samples. The material sequenced was naive CD4+ T cells from PBMCs. The subset here: CD45RA+ positively selected. The rearrangement links TRBV7-2 to TRBJ2-7, with D perhaps TRBD2 (6 bases). The DNA for the CDR3 is TGTGCCAGCAGTATCGCGGGACTCTCCTACGAGCAGTACTTC. It yields the protein CASSIAGLSYEQYF.